What follows is one T cell receptor (beta chain) and its context. This entry is derived from a study of cytomegalovirus exposure and HLA in healthy donors. Per the germline V gene, CDR1 is ENHRY and CDR2 is SYGVKD. The CDR3 contains 14 residues. V lost 5 bases, J lost 1 base, and 3 bases stayed unmatched. Amplification used 60 Vbeta primers and 13 Jbeta primers. The assay was immunoSEQ multiplex PCR, and TCRdb's table has in-frame clones only and misses some. The table has about 160,000 clones, 82% seen once. The V gene is TRBV10-3, the J gene TRBJ2-7; 9 bases are shared with TRBD1. This clonotype originated in a man aged 50 or older in good health and CMV-seropositive. Sequenced input: PBMCs. The CDR3 DNA reads as TGTGCCATCAGTACCGGGACAGGGTCCTACGAGCAGTACTTC. This codes for CAISTGTGSYEQYF.